This is a list of T cell receptor beta chains from one sample in a study of cytomegalovirus exposure and HLA in healthy donors. The repertoire was sequenced with immunoSEQ multiplex PCR; TCRdb's copy has only in-frame clones and lacks some. The table records roughly 180,000 clones, approximately 81% of them present only once. Sequencing was performed on PBMCs. These receptors were obtained from a man under 40 in good health and CMV-seronegative. Both conserved end residues are part of each CDR3. Fields, in order: V gene, clone size, J gene, D gene, CDR3 DNA, CDR3 protein. The D gene is left open where the match is weak. Size is omitted from some rows. Given values are once, few, many or a class for expanded clones.

V gene: TRBV2
clone size: NA
J gene: TRBJ1-2
D gene: NA
CDR3 DNA: TGTGCCAGCGCATACAGCCCATCTAACTATGGCTACACCTTC
CDR3 protein: CASAYSPSNYGYTF

V gene: TRBV18
clone size: NA
J gene: TRBJ1-1
D gene: NA
CDR3 DNA: TGTGCCAGCTCCCAAGGAGCCGTCACTGAAGCTTTCTTT
CDR3 protein: CASSQGAVTEAFF

V gene: TRBV10-2
clone size: NA
J gene: TRBJ2-5
D gene: TRBD2
CDR3 DNA: TGCGCCAGCAGTAGGACTAGCGGGGGGGCCATAGCAGAGACCCAGTACTTC
CDR3 protein: CASSRTSGGAIAETQYF

V gene: TRBV5-1
clone size: NA
J gene: TRBJ2-6
D gene: NA
CDR3 DNA: TGCGCCAGCAGCTCCACCGGGACTGAGAGCTCTGGGGCCAACGTCCTGACTTTC
CDR3 protein: CASSSTGTESSGANVLTF

V gene: TRBV19
clone size: NA
J gene: TRBJ2-2
D gene: TRBD2
CDR3 DNA: TGTGCCAGTAGTCAGCGGGGCGACTTCACCGGGGAGCTGTTTTTT
CDR3 protein: CASSQRGDFTGELFF

V gene: TRBV6-6
clone size: once
J gene: TRBJ2-3
D gene: TRBD2
CDR3 DNA: TGTGCCAGCAGTTACTCTAGACTAGCAGTCACGGATACGCAGTATTTT
CDR3 protein: CASSYSRLAVTDTQYF

V gene: TRBV4-2
clone size: NA
J gene: TRBJ1-1
D gene: TRBD1
CDR3 DNA: TGTGCCAGCAGCCAAGTTACAACAGGGGGCACTGAAGCTTTCTTT
CDR3 protein: CASSQVTTGGTEAFF

V gene: TRBV19
clone size: NA
J gene: TRBJ1-3
D gene: NA
CDR3 DNA: TGTGCCAGTAGCTTGGACAGAGTCTCTGGAAACACCATATATTTT
CDR3 protein: CASSLDRVSGNTIYF

V gene: TRBV7-2
clone size: NA
J gene: TRBJ1-2
D gene: NA
CDR3 DNA: TGTGCCAGCAGCTTTGACAGGATGGGTGGCTACACCTTC
CDR3 protein: CASSFDRMGGYTF

V gene: TRBV19
clone size: NA
J gene: TRBJ2-7
D gene: NA
CDR3 DNA: TGTGCCAGTAGTATTGGTCAGTTCCGCTCCTACGAGCAGTACTTC
CDR3 protein: CASSIGQFRSYEQYF

V gene: TRBV10-3
clone size: NA
J gene: TRBJ2-5
D gene: TRBD1
CDR3 DNA: TGTGCCATCAGTGAGCCAGGGACAGCCCAAGAGACCCAGTACTTC
CDR3 protein: CAISEPGTAQETQYF

V gene: TRBV6-1
clone size: NA
J gene: TRBJ2-5
D gene: NA
CDR3 DNA: TGTGCCAGCAATAAAGGAACGTATCGGGACCAGTACTTC
CDR3 protein: CASNKGTYRDQYF

V gene: TRBV7-7
clone size: NA
J gene: TRBJ2-5
D gene: TRBD1
CDR3 DNA: TGTGCCAGCAGCACCGACAGGGGAGGAGAGACCCAGTACTTC
CDR3 protein: CASSTDRGGETQYF

V gene: TRBV28
clone size: NA
J gene: TRBJ2-7
D gene: TRBD1
CDR3 DNA: TGTGCCAGCAGTTTGGTGGACAGGCCCTACGAGCAGTACTTC
CDR3 protein: CASSLVDRPYEQYF

V gene: TRBV5-5
clone size: NA
J gene: TRBJ1-6
D gene: TRBD1
CDR3 DNA: TGTGCCAGCAGCCCGTTGGGACAGGGGGGACGCTCACCCCTCCACTTT
CDR3 protein: CASSPLGQGGRSPLHF

V gene: TRBV2
clone size: NA
J gene: TRBJ1-3
D gene: NA
CDR3 DNA: TGTGCCAGCAGGAGAGACAGTCCTGGAAACACCATATATTTT
CDR3 protein: CASRRDSPGNTIYF

V gene: TRBV28
clone size: NA
J gene: TRBJ2-7
D gene: TRBD2
CDR3 DNA: TGTGCCAGCAGAGAAAAACAGCGGGAGATTCAATACTTC
CDR3 protein: CASREKQREIQYF

V gene: TRBV6-5
clone size: many
J gene: TRBJ1-1
D gene: NA
CDR3 DNA: TGTGCCAGCAGTACCGGACAGTTTGAAGCTTTCTTT
CDR3 protein: CASSTGQFEAFF

V gene: TRBV5-4
clone size: NA
J gene: TRBJ1-3
D gene: TRBD1
CDR3 DNA: TGTGCCAGCAGCTCCCAGGGGGCCGCTTCTGGAAACACCATATATTTT
CDR3 protein: CASSSQGAASGNTIYF

V gene: TRBV4-3
clone size: NA
J gene: TRBJ2-3
D gene: NA
CDR3 DNA: TGCGCCAGCAGCCAAGATTGGCGACTAGACACAGATACGCAGTATTTT
CDR3 protein: CASSQDWRLDTDTQYF

V gene: TRBV7-2
clone size: NA
J gene: TRBJ2-1
D gene: NA
CDR3 DNA: TGTGCCAGCAGCTTAGTTGGGAGCTCCTACAATGAGCAGTTCTTC
CDR3 protein: CASSLVGSSYNEQFF

V gene: TRBV29-1
clone size: NA
J gene: TRBJ2-3
D gene: NA
CDR3 DNA: TGCAGCGTGACACCGCGGGCCATTGCTAGCACAGATACGCAGTATTTT
CDR3 protein: CSVTPRAIASTDTQYF